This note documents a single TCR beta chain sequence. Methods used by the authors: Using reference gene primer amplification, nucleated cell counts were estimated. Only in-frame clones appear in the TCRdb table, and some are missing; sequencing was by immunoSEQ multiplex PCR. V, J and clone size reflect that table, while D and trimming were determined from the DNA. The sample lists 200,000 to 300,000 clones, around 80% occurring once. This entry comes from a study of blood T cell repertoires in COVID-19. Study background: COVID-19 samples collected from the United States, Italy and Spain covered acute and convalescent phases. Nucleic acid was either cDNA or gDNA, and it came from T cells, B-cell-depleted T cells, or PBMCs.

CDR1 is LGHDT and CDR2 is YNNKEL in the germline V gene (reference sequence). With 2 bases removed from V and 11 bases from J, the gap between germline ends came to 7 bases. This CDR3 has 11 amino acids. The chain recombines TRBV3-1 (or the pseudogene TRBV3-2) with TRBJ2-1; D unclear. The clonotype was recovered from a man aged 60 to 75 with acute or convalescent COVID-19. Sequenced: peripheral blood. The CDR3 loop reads CASSQREKQFF. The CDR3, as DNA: TGTGCCAGCAGCCAACGAGAGAAGCAGTTCTTC.